This T cell receptor (beta chain) was recorded in a study of regulatory T cells in long-lasting Graves disease. Time point indicated: newly diagnosed GD, antithyroid drugs for less than 3 months. The TCR library was prepared using RNA isolated from PBMCs. Whole-study findings and limits: The study examined only peripheral blood, not thyroid tissue.

Building the TCR beta libraries relied on iRepertoire HTBI primers, and CDR3 regions underwent Arm-PCR. TCRdb ran MiXCR on the multiplex PCR reads and lists one entry per CDR3 protein. In the table there are hundreds of thousands of distinct CDR3 sequences, 15% to 20% of which are singletons. The CDR3 loop spans 16 amino acids. V was pared by 7 bases and J by 4 bases, with 22 bases between. CDR1 LNHDA and CDR2 SQIVND come from the germline V gene (reference sequence). As concerns this clonotype: Its antigen remains unidentified.

These sequences were also reported in another study, on T cells in Graves' hyperthyroidism and ophthalmopathy. Per that paper: Ophthalmopathy stood apart from stable hyperthyroidism in a 13 V-J model.

Sequenced here: peripheral blood mononuclear cells (PBMCs), sampled at new diagnosis, from a patient treated with antithyroid drugs. This clonotype was obtained from a woman aged 40 to 65 with Graves disease. J is TRBJ1-2 and V is TRBV19; D might be TRBD1 (6 bases). CDR3 DNA: TGTGCCAGTACTCCGGACGGCTCGGGGACACCCTATGGCTACACCTTC. Translated: CASTPDGSGTPYGYTF.